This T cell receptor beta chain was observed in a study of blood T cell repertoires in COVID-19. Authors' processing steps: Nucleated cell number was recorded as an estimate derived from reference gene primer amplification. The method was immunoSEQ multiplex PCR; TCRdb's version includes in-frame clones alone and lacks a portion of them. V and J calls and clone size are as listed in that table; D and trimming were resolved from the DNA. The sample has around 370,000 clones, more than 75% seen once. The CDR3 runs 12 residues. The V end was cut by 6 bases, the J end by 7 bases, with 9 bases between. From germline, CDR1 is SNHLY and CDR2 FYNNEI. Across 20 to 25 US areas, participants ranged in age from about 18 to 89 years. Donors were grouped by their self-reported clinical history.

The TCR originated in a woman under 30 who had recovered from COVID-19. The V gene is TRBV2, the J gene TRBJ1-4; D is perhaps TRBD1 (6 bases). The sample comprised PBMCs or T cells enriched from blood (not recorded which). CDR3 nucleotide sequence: TGTGCCAGCAGGCCAGGGGCTGAAAAACTGTTTTTT. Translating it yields CASRPGAEKLFF.